The 9 T cell receptor beta chains below all came from one sample that was sequenced in a study of shared clonotypes between healthy human individuals (dated by TCRdb to about 2020). Libraries were prepared through the immunoSEQ multiplex PCR assay. The table was pulled from immuneACCESS by TCRdb, which kept in-frame rearrangements only. Such tables lose some clones; where checked, under half of the loss comes from unresolved V genes, and the rest has no known cause. Recorded for this sample are approximately 2.4 million clones; approximately 96% of them occurred a single time. Of the sample, over 0.1% is held by the ten largest clones. Sequences were obtained from naive CD4+ T cells sorted from blood. This specimen's cell subset or site label, per the study, means: CD45RA+ positively selected. The receptors here all came from a man aged 18 to 29 in good health.

The genes are TRBV9 and TRBJ2-7; 9 bases line up with TRBD1. CDR3 size: 20 residues. CDR1 is SGDLS and CDR2 is YYNGEE in the germline V gene. V lost 4 bases, J lost 3 bases, and 23 bases stayed unmatched. CDR3 bases: TGTGCCAGCAGCCCCCTGTGGGGGACAGGGTTTTCGGGTGAACACTACGAGCAGTACTTC. Its translation: CASSPLWGTGFSGEHYEQYF.

This chain uses TRBV10-3 with TRBJ2-5; 10 nucleotides align to TRBD1. Germline loops: CDR1 ENHRY, CDR2 SYGVKD. This CDR3 contains 14 residues. V lost 7 bases and J lost 3; bases outside the gene matches: 5. The CDR3 spells CAIKGQGGEETQYF. DNA for the CDR3: TGTGCCATCAAAGGACAGGGGGGAGAAGAGACCCAGTACTTC.

Remarks on this clone: The sample contains more than one DNA sequence encoding this CDR3. This chain links TRBV5-1 with TRBJ2-7, with 10 bases matching TRBD1. The V gene end was trimmed by 4 bases and the J gene end by 4 bases; junction bases not matched to a gene: 5. The V gene's germline CDR1 is SGHRS and CDR2 YFSETQ. The CDR3 has 14 residues. The CDR3 coding sequence is TGCGCCAGCAGCGACCGGGACAGGGGTTACGAGCAGTACTTC. Translating gives CASSDRDRGYEQYF.

The V and J genes are TRBV5-1 and TRBJ1-2, with 11 bases identical to TRBD1. This CDR3 is built from 15 residues. Trimming took 1 base from V and 8 from J; bases not matched to a gene: 7. The germline gives CDR1 SGHRS, CDR2 YFSETQ. The CDR3 loop is CASSLKDRGPEGYTF. The CDR3 bases are TGCGCCAGCAGCTTGAAGGACAGGGGGCCGGAAGGCTACACCTTC.

The chain links TRBV18 to TRBJ2-1; 9 nucleotides align to TRBD2. The CDR3 loop spans 14 amino acids. With V trimmed by 3 bases and J by 8 bases, 5 bases remained unmatched. Per germline, CDR1 KGHSH and CDR2 LQKENI. The CDR3 spells CASSPGTSRHEQFF. The CDR3 nucleotides read TGTGCCAGCTCACCTGGGACTAGCCGTCATGAGCAGTTCTTC.

The chain is built from TRBV29-1 and TRBJ2-7; 10 nucleotides align to TRBD2. This CDR3 contains 14 residues. After removal of 4 bases from V and 2 bases from J, the junction contained 5 bases not matched to a gene. CDR1 and CDR2 (germline): SQVTM, ANQGSEA. CDR3 sequence: CSVARTSGPYEQYF. DNA for the CDR3: TGCAGCGTTGCTCGGACTAGCGGACCCTACGAGCAGTACTTC.

CDR3 nucleotides: TGTGCCAGCATTTTACTAGCGGGAGGCGAGCAGTACTTC. Translation: CASILLAGGEQYF. The rearrangement joins TRBV2 to TRBJ2-7, with 12 bases aligning to TRBD2. J gave up 6 bases and V 7 bases, and 4 bases lay outside the gene matches. Germline loops: CDR1 SNHLY, CDR2 FYNNEI. The CDR3 sequence is 13 residues long.

The CDR3 is CASGWEGGNEQFF. CDR3 in DNA: TGTGCCAGCGGCTGGGAGGGGGGCAATGAGCAGTTCTTC. The chain combines TRBV2 with TRBJ2-1; possible D gene TRBD2, 7 bases. This CDR3 is built from 13 residues. Germline CDR1 and CDR2: SNHLY and FYNNEI. V was clipped by 8 bases and J by 6 bases, with 14 bases between them. Filled out from reference TRBV2 and TRBJ2-1, the complete variable domain reads EPEVTQTPSHQVTQMGQEVILRCVPISNHLYFYWYRQILGQKVEFLVSFYNNEISEKSEIFDDQFSVERPDGSNFTLKIRSTKLEDSAMYFCASGWEGGNEQFFGPGTRLTVL.

The gene calls are TRBV28 and TRBJ2-7; D is perhaps TRBD2 (6 bases). Deletions cut 1 base from V and 1 base from J, with 14 bases between. Germline lookup yields CDR1 MDHEN and CDR2 SYDVKM. CDR3 length equals 16 residues. CDR3 sequence reads: CASSLLGGTRSYEQYF. The DNA for the CDR3 is TGTGCCAGCAGTTTATTGGGGGGTACTAGGTCCTACGAGCAGTACTTC. The full variable domain, in which reference TRBV28 and TRBJ2-7 provide the parts outside the CDR3, is DVKVTQSSRYLVKRTGEKVFLECVQDMDHENMFWYRQDPGLGLRLIYFSYDVKMKEKGDIPEGYSVSREKKERFSLILESASTNQTSMYLCASSLLGGTRSYEQYFGPGTRLTVT.